Below, one TCR beta chain is given with its context. Original analysis: For nucleated cells, counts were estimated from reference gene primer amplification. Clones were sequenced by immunoSEQ multiplex PCR, and TCRdb holds only the in-frame ones, with some missing. V, J and clone size derive from that table, while D and trimming were established from the DNA sequence. The sample shows under 250,000 clones, about 83% of them seen only once. This sample is part of a study of blood T cell repertoires in COVID-19. At the level of the study: Collection of acute and convalescent COVID-19 samples took place in the United States, Italy and Spain. In each case, the material was cDNA or gDNA derived from T cells, B-cell-depleted T cells, or PBMCs.

Sequences were obtained from peripheral blood. This receptor was taken from a woman aged 40 to 50 who had recovered from COVID-19.

In nucleotides, the CDR3 is TGTGCCAGCAGCCCAGACAGCCCGGGGGTCGTTGAGCAGTTCTTC. Its translation: CASSPDSPGVVEQFF. The gene calls are TRBV28 and TRBJ2-1, with a tentative D call TRBD2 (6 bases). V was trimmed by 6 bases and J by 9 bases, leaving 21 bases between them. Germline V gene sequence: CDR1 MDHEN, CDR2 SYDVKM. The length of the CDR3 is 15 residues.